The 20 T cell receptor beta chains below come from one sample, sequenced in a study of T cell responses to AZD1222 COVID-19 vaccine. Assay: immunoSEQ multiplex PCR; the TCRdb copy retains only in-frame clones and omits some. Seen here are roughly 150,000 clones, more than 80% observed once, and the top ten hold about 4%. The sample in question was peripheral blood, obtained on day 0 of AZD1222 vaccination. These receptors all come from an adult in good health.

This clone has more than one count but fewer than ten. The V call is TRBV2, the J call TRBJ1-4; D remains ambiguous. Germline V gene lookup returns CDR1 SNHLY and CDR2 FYNNEI. The CDR3 spans 11 residues. V shed 3 bases and J shed 10 bases, with 6 bases lying between them. CDR3 sequence: CASSDWGKLFF. The CDR3 DNA follows: TGTGCCAGCAGTGATTGGGGAAAACTGTTTTTT.

Written as DNA, the CDR3 is TGCGCCAGCAGCTTGACCCCTACAGGGGGCCATGGCTACACCTTC. Translation gives CASSLTPTGGHGYTF. This chain joins TRBV5-1 and TRBJ1-2; TRBD1 matches 9 bases. The trim removed 1 base at V and 6 bases at J, leaving 7 bases unmatched. The CDR3 runs to 15 residues. CDR1 SGHRS and CDR2 YFSETQ come from the germline V gene. Full variable domain (missing parts from reference TRBV5-1 and TRBJ1-2): KAGVTQTPRYLIKTRGQQVTLSCSPISGHRSVSWYQQTPGQGLQFLFEYFSETQRNKGNFPGRFSGRQFSNSRSEMNVSTLELGDSALYLCASSLTPTGGHGYTFGSGTRLTVV.

This clone was seen only once. The chain combines TRBV4-2 with TRBJ1-2; D is unclear. Germline lookup yields CDR1 LGHNA and CDR2 YNFKEQ. V lost 0 bases and J lost 7, with 12 bases in between. This CDR3 spans 14 amino acids. The CDR3, as DNA: TGTGCCAGCAGCCAAGATGGACTAGACCCTGGCTACACCTTC. Translating gives CASSQDGLDPGYTF.

The V call is TRBV19, the J call TRBJ1-2; D might be TRBD1 (5 bases). The CDR3 contains 13 residues. CDR1 LNHDA and CDR2 SQIVND come from the germline V gene (reference sequence). Trimming removed 2 bases from V and 6 bases from J, with 10 bases in between. The chain's CDR3 is CASSIYLGDGYTF. CDR3 nucleotides: TGTGCCAGTAGTATATACCTGGGGGATGGCTACACCTTC.

CDR3 nucleotide sequence: TGTGCCAGCAGCTTAAGCGGGGGGGCCGGTGAGCAGTTCTTC. Its protein is CASSLSGGAGEQFF. V gene TRBV7-9 combines with J gene TRBJ2-1; 10 nucleotides agree with TRBD2. CDR3 length: 14 residues. The V gene end was trimmed by 2 bases and the J gene end by 9 bases; junction bases not matched to a gene: 4. CDR1 and CDR2 (germline): SEHNR, FQNEAQ (reference sequence).

This chain links TRBV14 with TRBJ2-2; 10 nucleotides line up with TRBD1. CDR1 is SGHDN, CDR2 FVKESK, per germline. The CDR3 is made up of 15 amino acids. Trimming took 4 bases from V and 3 from J; bases not matched to a gene: 2. CDR3 nucleotides: TGTGCCAGCAGCCCCGGGACAGGGGACACCGGGGAGCTGTTTTTT. Its translation is CASSPGTGDTGELFF.

The V call is TRBV28, the J call TRBJ1-2; TRBD1 might be the D (5 bases). CDR1 MDHEN and CDR2 SYDVKM come from the germline V gene. V was clipped by 6 bases and J by 8 bases, with 13 bases between them. CDR3 length: 12 amino acids. The CDR3 is CASSITGGGYTF. The CDR3 bases are TGTGCCAGCAGCATTACCGGGGGGGGCTACACCTTC.

The V call is TRBV2, the J call TRBJ2-5; TRBD2 matches at 12 bases. With 7 bases clipped from V and 1 base from J, the junction kept 7 bases outside the gene matches. This CDR3 has 16 residues. The germline V gene encodes CDR1 SNHLY and CDR2 FYNNEI. CDR3 DNA sequence: TGTGCCAGCAAATCCTCTAGCGGGGGGGTCCAAGAGACCCAGTACTTC. Protein: CASKSSSGGVQETQYF.

DNA of the CDR3: TGTGCCAGCAGTCCGCAAGCCAAAAACATTCAGTACTTC. Encoded protein: CASSPQAKNIQYF. This chain connects TRBV12-3 or TRBV12-4 to TRBJ2-4; no reliable D call. The length of the CDR3 is 13 residues. The V end lost 5 bases, the J end lost 0 bases, and 5 bases lay between the germline ends.

The gene calls are TRBV18 and TRBJ1-2; no reliable D call. Trimming pared 1 base from V and 0 bases from J, leaving 6 bases between. Looked up from germline, CDR1 is KGHSH and CDR2 is LQKENI. The CDR3 loop spans 14 amino acids. The CDR3 spells CASSPQSSNYGYTF. CDR3 bases: TGTGCCAGCTCACCACAGTCCTCTAACTATGGCTACACCTTC. Looking up the rest from reference TRBV18 and TRBJ1-2 gives the full variable domain: NAGVMQNPRHLVRRRGQEARLRCSPMKGHSHVYWYRQLPEEGLKFMVYLQKENIIDESGMPKERFSAEFPKEGPSILRIQQVVRGDSAAYFCASSPQSSNYGYTFGSGTRLTVV.

The chain has TRBV24-1 and TRBJ2-1, with TRBD2 as a possible D gene (6 bases). Germline V gene lookup returns CDR1 KGHDR and CDR2 SFDVKD. This CDR3 has 15 residues. The V end was cut by 5 bases, the J end by 2 bases, with 12 bases between. Written as DNA, the CDR3 is TGTGCCACCAGTGTGGGGGGTGGGCCCTACAATGAGCAGTTCTTC. It codes for CATSVGGGPYNEQFF.

The genes are TRBV5-1 and TRBJ1-6; tentative D call: TRBD1 (6 bases). This CDR3 is built from 15 residues. V shed 1 base and J shed 7 bases, with 12 bases lying between them. Germline CDR1 reads SGHRS; CDR2 reads YFSETQ. CDR3 sequence (DNA): TGCGCCAGCAGCTTGAATGGGGGCACAAATTCACCCCTCCACTTT. Translated, it gives CASSLNGGTNSPLHF.

The CDR3 nucleotides are TGTGCCAGCAGCTTCCTTGGACAGGGGCGAACTAATGAAAAACTGTTTTTT. Translating gives CASSFLGQGRTNEKLFF. The chain employs TRBV28 and TRBJ1-4, with 9 bases that match TRBD1. J lost 1 base, V lost 6 bases, and 9 bases had no gene match. CDR3 size: 17 residues. Germline V CDR1 and CDR2: MDHEN, SYDVKM.

This chain connects TRBV28 to TRBJ2-3; no clear D gene. The CDR3 has 15 amino acids. Per the germline V gene, CDR1 is MDHEN and CDR2 is SYDVKM. Trimming pared 5 bases from V and 8 bases from J, leaving 20 bases between. CDR3 in amino acids: CASSLSLNAFSTQYF. In DNA form, the CDR3 reads TGTGCCAGCAGTCTCTCCTTAAACGCCTTCAGTACGCAGTATTTT.

The CDR3 nucleotides read TGTGCCAGCAGTTTAGAGGTCTACTCTGGGGCCAACGTCCTGACTTTC. Its protein product is CASSLEVYSGANVLTF. V and J are TRBV28 and TRBJ2-6; D gene uncertain. The length of the CDR3 is 16 residues. Per germline, CDR1 MDHEN and CDR2 SYDVKM. The germline V and J ends were trimmed by 2 bases and 0 bases, with 8 bases remaining between them.

A single count supports this clone. The chain recombines TRBV3-1 (or the pseudogene TRBV3-2) with TRBJ1-1; D possibly corresponds to TRBD1 (6 bases). Per germline, CDR1 LGHDT and CDR2 YNNKEL (reference sequence). V was pared by 1 base and J by 8 bases, with 14 bases between. The CDR3 contains 14 residues. The DNA of the CDR3 is TGTGCCAGCAGCCAAGTCGCAGGGGATAAGGAAGCTTTCTTT. It yields the protein CASSQVAGDKEAFF.

The chain joins TRBV19 to TRBJ2-3, with TRBD2 identical over 7 bases. The CDR3 has 14 amino acids. With V trimmed by 1 base and J by 3 bases, 1 base remained unmatched. Germline-derived CDR1 and CDR2 are LNHDA and SQIVND (reference sequence). The CDR3 bases are TGTGCCAGTAGTATAGGAGCGGGGACAGATACGCAGTATTTT. Translated: CASSIGAGTDTQYF.

The chain recombines TRBV30 with TRBJ1-1; D unclear. CDR1 GTSNPN and CDR2 SVGIG come from the germline V gene (reference sequence). This CDR3 region has 11 residues. V lost 0 bases, J lost 6 bases, and 5 bases lay in between. The CDR3 here is CAWSVSPEAFF. CDR3 nucleotide sequence: TGTGCCTGGAGTGTTTCCCCTGAAGCTTTCTTT.

CDR3 residues: CASSPTTGMNTEAFF. The CDR3 DNA reads TGTGCCAGCAGCCCGACCACAGGAATGAACACTGAAGCTTTCTTT. This chain connects TRBV7-8 to TRBJ1-1, with D possibly matching TRBD1 (5 bases). The ends were cut back, 5 bases at V and 0 bases at J, with 13 bases in the middle. The CDR3 loop spans 15 amino acids. CDR1 is SGHVS and CDR2 is FQNEAQ in the germline V gene.

The chain carries TRBV7-9 and TRBJ2-7, with D tentatively TRBD1 (6 bases). The CDR3 extends over 13 amino acids. CDR1 is SEHNR, CDR2 FQNEAQ, per germline (reference sequence). V was trimmed by 3 bases and J by 1 base, leaving 7 bases between them. The CDR3 nucleotides read TGTGCCAGCAGCTTCACAGGGTCCTACGAGCAGTACTTC. Translated, it gives CASSFTGSYEQYF.